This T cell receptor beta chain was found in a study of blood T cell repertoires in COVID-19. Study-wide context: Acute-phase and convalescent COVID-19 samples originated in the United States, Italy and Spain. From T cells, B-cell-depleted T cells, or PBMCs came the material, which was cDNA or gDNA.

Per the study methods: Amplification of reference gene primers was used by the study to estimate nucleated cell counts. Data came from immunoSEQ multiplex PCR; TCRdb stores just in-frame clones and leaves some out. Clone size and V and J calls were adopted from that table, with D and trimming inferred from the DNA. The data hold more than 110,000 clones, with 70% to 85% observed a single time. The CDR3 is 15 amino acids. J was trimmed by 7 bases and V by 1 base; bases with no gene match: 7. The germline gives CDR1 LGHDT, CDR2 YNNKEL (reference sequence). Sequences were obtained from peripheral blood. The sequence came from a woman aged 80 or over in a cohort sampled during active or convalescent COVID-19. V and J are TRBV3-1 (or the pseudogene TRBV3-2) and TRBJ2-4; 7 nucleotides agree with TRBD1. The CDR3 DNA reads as TGTGCCAGCAGCCAAGGACAGGGCTGGTGGAACATTCAGTACTTC. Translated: CASSQGQGWWNIQYF.